This TCR beta chain was sequenced during a study of shared clonotypes between healthy human individuals. J lost 6 bases, V lost 4 bases, and 5 bases had no gene match. Per germline, CDR1 SGHRS and CDR2 YFSETQ. CDR3 length: 14 residues. Here immunoSEQ multiplex PCR was the method, and the copy in TCRdb shows in-frame clones only, minus some. Here the sample spans over 850,000 clones, approximately 80% being singletons. The TCR originated in a man aged 18 to 29 in good health. Some clones in this sample may be carry-over from other donors' samples. The genes are TRBV5-1 and TRBJ2-1, with 9 bases fitting TRBD2. Sequenced material: memory CD4+ T cells from PBMCs. Stated subset: CD45RA-negative fraction. CDR3 in DNA: TGCGCCAGCAGCCAGATAGCGGGAGTCAATGAGCAGTTCTTC. Translating it yields CASSQIAGVNEQFF. The whole variable domain, remainder taken from reference TRBV5-1 and TRBJ2-1, is KAGVTQTPRYLIKTRGQQVTLSCSPISGHRSVSWYQQTPGQGLQFLFEYFSETQRNKGNFPGRFSGRQFSNSRSEMNVSTLELGDSALYLCASSQIAGVNEQFFGPGTRLTVL.